Following are 5 T cell receptor beta chains from one sample sequenced in a study of T cell responses to AZD1222 COVID-19 vaccine. Only in-frame clones appear in the TCRdb table, and some are missing; sequencing was by immunoSEQ multiplex PCR. The table has more than 95,000 clones, more than 85% seen once; the top ten hold around 7%. The sample here was peripheral blood, taken on day 0 of AZD1222 vaccination. The receptors stem from an adult in good health.

The table lists this clone with a count of one. This chain links TRBV28 with TRBJ1-5; D is unresolved. V was pared by 6 bases and J by 2 bases, with 8 bases between. Germline CDR1 MDHEN, CDR2 SYDVKM. The CDR3 covers 13 residues. The CDR3 sequence: CASRGFGNQPQHF. The CDR3 DNA follows: TGTGCCAGCAGGGGTTTTGGCAATCAGCCCCAGCATTTT. Full variable domain (remainder filled in from reference TRBV28 and TRBJ1-5): DVKVTQSSRYLVKRTGEKVFLECVQDMDHENMFWYRQDPGLGLRLIYFSYDVKMKEKGDIPEGYSVSREKKERFSLILESASTNQTSMYLCASRGFGNQPQHFGDGTRLSIL.

The genes are TRBV5-1 and TRBJ1-6; TRBD1 is a possible D gene (5 bases). Germline V gives CDR1 SGHRS, CDR2 YFSETQ. The V end lost 2 bases, the J end lost 5 bases, and 14 bases lay between the germline ends. CDR3 length equals 16 residues. The CDR3 bases are TGCGCCAGCAGCTTAAGGGGAGGGGATCATAATTCACCCCTCCACTTT. Translation gives CASSLRGGDHNSPLHF.

This clone came up once. This chain uses TRBV12-3 or TRBV12-4 with TRBJ1-2; D is unresolved. CDR3 length: 13 residues. V lost 5 bases to trimming and J lost 7 bases, with 14 bases between them. The CDR3 reads CASSVTTTGGYTF. The CDR3 nucleotides are TGTGCCAGCAGTGTTACAACCACCGGTGGCTACACCTTC.

V gene TRBV3-1 (or the pseudogene TRBV3-2) combines with J gene TRBJ2-2, with 9 bases aligning to TRBD1. Germline CDR1 LGHDT, CDR2 YNNKEL (reference sequence). The J segment lost 6 bases and the V segment lost 1 base, leaving 6 bases of the junction unmatched. The CDR3 covers 16 residues. CDR3 amino acids: CASSQVGTGRAGELFF. In nucleotides, the CDR3 is TGTGCCAGCAGCCAAGTGGGGACAGGGAGGGCCGGGGAGCTGTTTTTT.

The rearrangement uses TRBV5-5 and TRBJ2-7; tentatively, D is TRBD1 (5 bases). Trimming shortened V by 2 bases and J by 3 bases, and 18 bases separated the two germline ends. The germline gives CDR1 SGHKS, CDR2 YYEKEE (reference sequence). There are 16 residues in the CDR3. The CDR3 DNA is TGTGCCAGCAGCTTAGGGGTTGGGTCAGGTTACTACGAGCAGTACTTC. This gives the protein CASSLGVGSGYYEQYF.